This paragraph covers one T cell receptor (beta chain) sequence. No antigen is known for it. The data were obtained in a study of blood T cells in healthy people across ages. Study-wide findings and caveats: With naive T cell percentage, TCR beta diversity showed a strong correlation.

Trimming took 2 bases from V and 5 from J, leaving 12 bases between them. Germline assignment: CDR1 DFQATT and CDR2 SNEGSKA (reference sequence). This CDR3 spans 13 amino acids. The second PCR ran roughly 6 to 12 cycles with a sample-barcoded 5' primer and J-beta primers. Each TCR beta cDNA got a 12-nucleotide random molecular identifier. TCRdb recomputed calls from the 5' RACE reads with MiXCR, one row per CDR3 protein. The sample yields fewer than 2,000,000 distinct CDR3 sequences, roughly 32% seen once. The clonotype originates from a woman aged 25 to 39 in good health. The sample consisted of blood. The chain carries TRBV20-1 and TRBJ2-5; D may be TRBD1 (7 bases). The CDR3 sequence: CSARQGGKETQYF. The CDR3 bases are TGCAGTGCTAGACAGGGGGGAAAGGAGACCCAGTACTTC.